This T cell receptor (beta chain) stems from a study of spatial heterogeneity in lung cancer. Regarding time point: sample taken at primary tumor resection. Unsorted whole RNA from tumor, nontumor lung or frozen PBMC underwent sequencing. This clonotype was counted a few times. A single record per CDR3 protein comes from TCRdb applying MiXCR to the 5' RACE reads. The sample carries tens of thousands of distinct CDR3 sequences, 6.9% recorded once. The source of this sequence is a male donor with early-stage non-small cell lung cancer. The starting material was PBMCs, obtained at surgery.

The CDR3: CASSLQGKGTEAFF. CDR3 in DNA: TGTGCCAGCAGCCTCCAGGGGAAAGGCACTGAAGCTTTCTTT. The chain employs TRBV7-2 and TRBJ1-1, with D possibly TRBD1 on 6 matching bases. This CDR3 has 14 amino acids. The V gene's germline CDR1 is SGHTA and CDR2 FQGNSA. Trimming shortened V by 5 bases and J by 4 bases, and 14 bases separated the two germline ends.